This T cell receptor beta chain derives from a study of blood T cell repertoires in COVID-19. This clone appeared once. Other DNA sequences in this sample translate to the same CDR3. V lost 1 base, J lost 11 bases, and 29 bases lay in between. There are 18 residues in the CDR3. Per germline, CDR1 MDHEN and CDR2 SYDVKM. Sequencing used immunoSEQ multiplex PCR; TCRdb keeps in-frame clones, though not all of them. The sample lists more than 95,000 clones; about 82% were seen once. The rearrangement uses TRBV28 and TRBJ1-1; D remains ambiguous. The sequencing sample was made of peripheral blood. The TCR originated in a human donor in a cohort sampled during active COVID-19. This CDR3 reads CASSLSTKVTPERRRAFF. The CDR3 region has the DNA TGTGCCAGCAGTTTATCGACGAAGGTAACTCCGGAACGGCGGAGGGCTTTCTTT.